This T cell receptor beta chain was identified in a study of early T cells in non-severe SARS-CoV-2 infection. The wider study: The chains were unpaired, and the sequenced material was bulk RNA from unsorted whole blood. Study results and caveats: Anti-spike CD8 specificities were favored by VDJdb matching, whose results missed private and CD4 specificities.

CDR3 length equals 14 residues. Germline trimming cut 5 bases from V and 3 bases from J; bases unmatched to any gene: 5. Germline V gene sequence: CDR1 SGHTA, CDR2 FQGNSA. As part of library construction, unique molecular identifiers were attached to individual cDNA molecules. TCRdb analysed the 5' RACE reads with MiXCR anew, one entry per CDR3 protein. The data show about 29,000 distinct CDR3 sequences, 4.5% seen once. This clonotype has more than one count but fewer than ten. Its antigen remains unidentified. This chain connects TRBV7-2 to TRBJ2-7, with TRBD1 matching over 9 bases. Sequenced: whole blood. The receptor comes from an adult who was a healthcare worker with PCR-confirmed SARS-CoV-2 infection or an uninfected control (not recorded which). CDR3 region: CASSPRQGGYEQYF. For the CDR3, the DNA is TGTGCCAGCAGCCCCCGACAGGGGGGCTACGAGCAGTACTTC. Full variable domain (outside the CDR3, taken from reference TRBV7-2 and TRBJ2-7): GAGVSQSPSNKVTEKGKDVELRCDPISGHTALYWYRQSLGQGLEFLIYFQGNSAPDKSGLPSDRFSAERTGGSVSTLTIQRTQQEDSAVYLCASSPRQGGYEQYFGPGTRLTVT.